This TCR beta chain was obtained from a study of HIV-infected patients and healthy controls. 400 to 550 ng RNA was reverse transcribed with alpha and beta constant-region primers. Each of the alpha and beta chains got its own library through chain-specific third strand synthesis with indices. TCRdb re-called the 5' RACE reads through MiXCR, storing one row per CDR3 protein. Among under 20,000 distinct CDR3 sequences listed, roughly a tenth were seen once. Trimming removed 1 base at V and 4 bases at J, with 17 bases between. The V gene's germline CDR1 is DFQATT and CDR2 SNEGSKA (reference sequence). CDR3 length: 16 amino acids. All unsorted peripheral T cells were captured because whole blood was used without fractionation. RNA came from 2 to 3 ml of peripheral blood.

The TCR sequence derives from an adult in good health. The V and J genes are TRBV20-1 and TRBJ2-1, with D perhaps being TRBD1 or TRBD2 (5 bases each). Material for sequencing was blood. DNA of the CDR3: TGCAGTGCTAGAGGTTCCGGGACGGAGTTATACAATGAGCAGTTCTTC. It specifies CSARGSGTELYNEQFF.